Listed below are T cell receptor beta chains from one sample, sequenced in a study of T-cell memory formation after mild COVID-19. One entry per CDR3 protein results from TCRdb running MiXCR on the 5' RACE reads. The repertoire holds 500,000 to 600,000 distinct CDR3 sequences, with roughly 18% as singletons. Sequenced: PBMCs or a T cell subset sorted from them (not recorded which). The receptors were sampled from an adult woman who had mild COVID-19 (a few samples of this study predate the infection). Cell type and time point are not known. Both conserved end residues are part of each CDR3. D genes are given only for firm matches. Not every row has a clone size; where given, it reads once, few, many or a size class.

>few|NA|TRBV5-1|TRBJ2-5
TGCGCCAGCAGCCCGGGGGCCCTCCAGGTCCAGTACTTC
CASSPGALQVQYF
>NA|NA|TRBV18|TRBJ1-2
TGTGCCAGCTCACCACTGAGGGTCGGCTATGGCTACACCTTC
CASSPLRVGYGYTF
>NA|NA|TRBV15|TRBJ2-3
TGTGCCACCAGCAGGTTGGGGAGCAAGACGCAGTATTTT
CATSRLGSKTQYF
>few|NA|TRBV5-1|TRBJ2-3
TGCGCCAGCAGTCCCGGGACCCGAGCAGATACGCAGTATTTT
CASSPGTRADTQYF
>NA|NA|TRBV12-3/TRBV12-4|TRBJ1-5
TGTGCCAGCAGTTTATCGGGGAGCGGGCCGCCCCAGCATTTT
CASSLSGSGPPQHF
>few|TRBD1|TRBV12-3/TRBV12-4|TRBJ1-3
TGTGCCAGCAGTCCCACCACAGGGGGCTCTGGAAACACCATATATTTT
CASSPTTGGSGNTIYF
>few|NA|TRBV20-1|TRBJ1-1
TGCAGTGCTAGAGATCGGTTAGTGAACACTGAAGCTTTCTTT
CSARDRLVNTEAFF
>NA|NA|TRBV25-1|TRBJ2-1
TGTGCCAGCAGTGACCCCAGGAGGGGGCTTAGCTCCTACAATGAGCAGTTCTTC
CASSDPRRGLSSYNEQFF
>few|NA|TRBV7-3|TRBJ2-7
TGTGCCAGCAGCTTATCAGGGAACCGAGACTACGAGCAGTACTTC
CASSLSGNRDYEQYF
>few|TRBD1|TRBV30|TRBJ2-3
TGTGCCTGGAGGGGACAGGTCTCACACACAGATACGCAGTATTTT
CAWRGQVSHTDTQYF
>NA|NA|TRBV6-1|TRBJ1-2
TGTGCCAGCAGTGAAACAGGAAATGGCTACACCTTC
CASSETGNGYTF
>NA|NA|TRBV21-1|TRBJ2-7
TGTGCCAGCCAATGGGGGGTAATGCTCGAGCAGTACTTC
CASQWGVMLEQYF
>few|NA|TRBV2|TRBJ2-7
TGTGCCAGCAGTGAAGGGGCCTTGGAGGGGGAGCAGTACTTC
CASSEGALEGEQYF
>few|NA|TRBV12-3/TRBV12-4|TRBJ2-3
TGTGCCAGCAGTTTGGAGCCGGGTGAAGCGCAGTATTTT
CASSLEPGEAQYF
>NA|NA|TRBV7-3|TRBJ2-3
TGTGCCAGCAGCTTAAGTAGTGGTGGGAGAGATGGCACAGATACGCAGTATTTT
CASSLSSGGRDGTDTQYF